The rows below give T cell receptor beta chains drawn from one sample of a study of monozygotic twins with inflammatory bowel disease. TCRdb re-called the 5' RACE reads and shows each CDR3 protein once, DNA omitted. The listing records some 190,000 distinct CDR3 sequences. The specimen was blood. The receptors originated from a human donor with ulcerative colitis or Crohn's disease, or a healthy co-twin of an affected twin (not recorded which). CDR3s include the opening cysteine and the closing phenylalanine or tryptophan.

TRBV4-1	14	TRBJ2-7	CASSQRDTSYEQYF
TRBV25-1	14	TRBJ1-5	CASRDTGVNQPQHF
TRBV5-1	16	TRBJ2-7	CASSLTIAGGISEQYF
TRBV10-3	16	TRBJ2-7	CAISEVGDSRAYEQYF
TRBV7-9	14	TRBJ1-1	CASSSGQGKTEAFF
TRBV3-1	18	TRBJ2-1	CASSQDEGNYLSYNEQFF
TRBV25-1	11	TRBJ2-7	CASSETYEQYF
TRBV3-1	15	TRBJ2-2	CASSLRSGATGELFF
TRBV15	16	TRBJ2-7	CATSSRPTDHSYEQYF
TRBV6-1	14	TRBJ2-2	CASRRDLVTGELFF
TRBV28	11	TRBJ1-2	CASNLQGGCTF
TRBV5-4	11	TRBJ2-2	CASSITGELFF
TRBV7-2	14	TRBJ2-7	CASSFDGGPYEQYF
TRBV20-1	14	TRBJ2-7	CSAGRAGGSYEQYF
TRBV6-5	12	TRBJ2-7	CASTNGQGAEYF
TRBV5-1	16	TRBJ2-1	CASSWLDTKYNNEQFF
TRBV5-1	16	TRBJ2-1	CASSETGTGGFNEQFF
TRBV15	15	TRBJ1-5	CATSRDGRENQPQHF
TRBV6-2/TRBV6-3	14	TRBJ1-1	CASSLDTIGTEAFF
TRBV28	13	TRBJ2-1	CAIVDRPRNEQFF
TRBV6-5	15	TRBJ1-1	CASSYPDSPNTEAFF
TRBV7-8	17	TRBJ2-2	CASSLASGGSNTGELFF
TRBV19	14	TRBJ1-5	CASSILTGDQPQHF
TRBV11-2	14	TRBJ2-7	CASSRDRVVHEQYF
TRBV11-1	13	TRBJ2-2	CASSLGLVEELFF
TRBV7-2	15	TRBJ1-5	CASSSQGRTNQPQHF
TRBV5-1	15	TRBJ2-5	CASSFLAGGGETQYF
TRBV7-9	12	TRBJ2-2	CASSPLAGELFF
TRBV12-3/TRBV12-4	14	TRBJ1-4	CASSFFRGAEKLFF
TRBV14	16	TRBJ1-2	CASSQIGTRGAYGYTF
TRBV28	15	TRBJ1-4	CASSLPQGPNEKLFF
TRBV20-1	12	TRBJ2-2	CSATGGPGELFF
TRBV29-1	13	TRBJ2-1	CSATSGSIIEQFF
TRBV20-1	15	TRBJ2-3	CSARDRGTSLDTQYF
TRBV9	15	TRBJ2-7	CASSGEGQTTYEQYF
TRBV12-5	12	TRBJ2-1	CASGRNYNEQFF
TRBV4-2	16	TRBJ2-3	CASSSEERGARYTQYF
TRBV20-1	13	TRBJ1-2	CSAPLPRLSGYTF
TRBV2	12	TRBJ1-1	CASSVLNTEAFF
TRBV6-2/TRBV6-3	14	TRBJ2-7	CASRPYPGGYEQYF
TRBV19	15	TRBJ1-1	CASSLRTEANTEAFF
TRBV18	16	TRBJ2-7	CASSPPFRTEAYEQYF
TRBV29-1	18	TRBJ1-1	CSVEGLGQAYRYNTEAFF
TRBV28	15	TRBJ1-1	CASSPTGVGGTEAFF
TRBV5-1	14	TRBJ1-6	CASSLDSGNSPLHF